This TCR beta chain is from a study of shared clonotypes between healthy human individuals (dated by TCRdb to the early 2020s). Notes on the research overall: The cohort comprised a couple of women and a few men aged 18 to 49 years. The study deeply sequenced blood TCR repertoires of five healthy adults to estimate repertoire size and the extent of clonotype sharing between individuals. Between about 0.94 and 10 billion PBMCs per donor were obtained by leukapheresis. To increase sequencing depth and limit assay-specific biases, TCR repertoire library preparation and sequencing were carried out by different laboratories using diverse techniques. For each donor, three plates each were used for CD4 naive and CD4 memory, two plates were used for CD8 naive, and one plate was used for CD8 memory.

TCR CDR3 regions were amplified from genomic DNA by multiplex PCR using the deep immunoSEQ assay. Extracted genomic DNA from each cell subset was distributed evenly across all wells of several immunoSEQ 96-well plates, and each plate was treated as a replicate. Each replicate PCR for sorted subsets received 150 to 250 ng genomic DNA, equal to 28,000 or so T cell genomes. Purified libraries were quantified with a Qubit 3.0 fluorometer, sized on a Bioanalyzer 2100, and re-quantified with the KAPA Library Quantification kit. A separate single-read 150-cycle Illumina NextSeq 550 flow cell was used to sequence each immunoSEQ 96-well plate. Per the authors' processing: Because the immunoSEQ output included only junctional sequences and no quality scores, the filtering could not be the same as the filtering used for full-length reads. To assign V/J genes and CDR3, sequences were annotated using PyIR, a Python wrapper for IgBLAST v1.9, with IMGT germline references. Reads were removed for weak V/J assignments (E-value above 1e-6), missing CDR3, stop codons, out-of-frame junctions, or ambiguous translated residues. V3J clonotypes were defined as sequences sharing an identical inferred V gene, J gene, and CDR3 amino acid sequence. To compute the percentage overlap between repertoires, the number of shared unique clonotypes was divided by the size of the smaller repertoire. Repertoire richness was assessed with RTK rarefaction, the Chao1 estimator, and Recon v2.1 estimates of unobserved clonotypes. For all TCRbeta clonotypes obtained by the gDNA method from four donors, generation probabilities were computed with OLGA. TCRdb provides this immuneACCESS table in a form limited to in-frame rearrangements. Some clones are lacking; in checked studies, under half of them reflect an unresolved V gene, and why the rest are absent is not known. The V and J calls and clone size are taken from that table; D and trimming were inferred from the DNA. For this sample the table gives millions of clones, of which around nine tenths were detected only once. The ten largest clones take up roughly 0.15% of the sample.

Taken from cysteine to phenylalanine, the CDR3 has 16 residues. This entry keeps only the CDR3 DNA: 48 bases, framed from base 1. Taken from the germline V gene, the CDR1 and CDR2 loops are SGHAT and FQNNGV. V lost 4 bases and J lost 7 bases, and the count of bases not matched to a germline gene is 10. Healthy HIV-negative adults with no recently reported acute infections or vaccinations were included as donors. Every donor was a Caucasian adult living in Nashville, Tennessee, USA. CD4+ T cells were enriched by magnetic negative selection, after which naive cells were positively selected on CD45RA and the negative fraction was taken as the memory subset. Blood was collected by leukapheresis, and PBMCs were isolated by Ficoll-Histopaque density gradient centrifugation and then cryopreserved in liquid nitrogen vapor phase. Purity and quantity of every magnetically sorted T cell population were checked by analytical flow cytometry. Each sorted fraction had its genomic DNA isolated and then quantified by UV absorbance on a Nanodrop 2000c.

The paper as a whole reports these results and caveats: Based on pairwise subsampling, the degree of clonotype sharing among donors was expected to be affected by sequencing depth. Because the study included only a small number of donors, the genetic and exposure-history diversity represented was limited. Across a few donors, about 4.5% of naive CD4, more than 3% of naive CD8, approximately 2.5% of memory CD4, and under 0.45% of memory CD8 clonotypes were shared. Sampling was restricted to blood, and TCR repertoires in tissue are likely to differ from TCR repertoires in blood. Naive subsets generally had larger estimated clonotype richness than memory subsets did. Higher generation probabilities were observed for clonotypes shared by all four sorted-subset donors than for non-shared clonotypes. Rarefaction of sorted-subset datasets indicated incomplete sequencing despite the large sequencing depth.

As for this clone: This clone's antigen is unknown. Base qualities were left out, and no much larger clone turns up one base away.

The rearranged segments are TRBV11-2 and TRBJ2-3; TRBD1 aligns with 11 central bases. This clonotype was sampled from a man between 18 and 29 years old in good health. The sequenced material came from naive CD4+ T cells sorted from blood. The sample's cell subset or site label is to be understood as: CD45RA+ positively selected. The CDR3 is CASSYSPGQGGNTQYF. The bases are TGTGCCAGCAGCTATTCGCCGGGACAGGGGGGTAATACGCAGTATTTT.